The 21 T cell receptor beta chains reported below all come from one sample, sequenced in a study of blood T cell repertoires in COVID-19. Assay used: immunoSEQ multiplex PCR; TCRdb lists only in-frame clones, some missing. The sample comprises under 110,000 clones, more than 75% of which are singletons, and under 14% rests with the top ten. The sequenced material came from peripheral blood. The receptors were gathered from a young woman with acute or convalescent COVID-19.

The chain employs TRBV9 and TRBJ1-2; 7 bases agree with TRBD1. V was pared by 0 bases and J by 3 bases, with 2 bases of the junction left unmatched. Per the germline V gene, CDR1 is SGDLS and CDR2 is YYNGEE. This CDR3 is built from 14 residues. The CDR3 region has the DNA TGTGCCAGCAGCGTAGACAGGGGAGACTATGGCTACACCTTC. It encodes CASSVDRGDYGYTF.

The chain is built from TRBV11-3 and TRBJ2-3; 9 bases fit TRBD1. CDR1 is SGHNT, CDR2 YENEEA, per germline. This CDR3 region has 15 residues. V gave up 5 bases and J gave up 2 bases; unmatched junction bases: 5. CDR3 coding DNA: TGTGCCAGCAGCCAGTGGACAGGGGACACAGATACGCAGTATTTT. Its translation: CASSQWTGDTDTQYF.

CDR3 loop: CASSQSTGQGETRYREQYF. In DNA, the CDR3 is TGTGCCAGCAGCCAAAGCACAGGACAGGGAGAAACCAGATATCGTGAGCAGTACTTC. The chain links TRBV4-2 to TRBJ2-7, with 8 bases fitting TRBD1. The CDR3 extends over 19 amino acids. The junction had 22 bases not matched to a gene; V was cut back by 2 bases and J by 7 bases. Germline CDR1 reads LGHNA; CDR2 reads YNFKEQ.

The CDR3 loop reads CASSMEASGGYNEQFF. For the CDR3, the DNA is TGTGCCAGTAGTATGGAGGCTAGCGGGGGATACAATGAGCAGTTCTTC. The genes are TRBV19 and TRBJ2-1, with 10 nucleotides matching TRBD2. The CDR3 has 16 amino acids. Germline trimming cut 3 bases from V and 4 bases from J; bases unmatched to any gene: 6. CDR1 is LNHDA and CDR2 is SQIVND in the germline V gene (reference sequence). The full variable domain, in which reference TRBV19 and TRBJ2-1 provide the parts outside the CDR3, is DGGITQSPKYLFRKEGQNVTLSCEQNLNHDAMYWYRQDPGQGLRLIYYSQIVNDFQKGDIAEGYSVSREKKESFPLTVTSAQKNPTAFYLCASSMEASGGYNEQFFGPGTRLTVL.

The gene calls are TRBV28 and TRBJ1-5; 12 nucleotides agree with TRBD1. V dropped 3 bases and J dropped 6; count of bases not matched to a gene: 6. Germline V lookup: CDR1 MDHEN, CDR2 SYDVKM. The CDR3 consists of 16 residues. CDR3 in amino acids: CASSLGTGGGSQPQHF. For the CDR3, the DNA is TGTGCCAGCAGTTTGGGGACAGGGGGCGGGAGTCAGCCCCAGCATTTT.

V usage is TRBV28 and J usage is TRBJ1-2; D not certain. V was pared by 5 bases and J by 4 bases, with 20 bases between. The CDR3 sequence is 16 residues long. CDR1 is MDHEN and CDR2 is SYDVKM in the germline V gene. The CDR3: CASSLPPPENSYGYTF. CDR3 DNA: TGTGCCAGCAGTCTACCTCCCCCAGAGAACAGCTATGGCTACACCTTC.

The chain couples TRBV7-9 to TRBJ2-2, with D maybe TRBD1 (5 bases). The CDR3 extends over 15 amino acids. Trimming removed 5 bases at V and 5 bases at J, with 15 bases between. CDR1 and CDR2 from the germline V gene are SEHNR and FQNEAQ (reference sequence). CDR3 sequence: CASSPDQGETGELFF. CDR3 nucleotides: TGTGCCAGCAGCCCCGATCAGGGTGAGACCGGGGAGCTGTTTTTT.

V gene TRBV28 combines with J gene TRBJ1-1, with 9 bases identical to TRBD1. The CDR3 is 13 amino acids. Germline-derived CDR1 and CDR2 are MDHEN and SYDVKM. V lost 4 bases and J lost 9; bases outside the gene matches: 6. The DNA for the CDR3 is TGTGCCAGCAGTTCGTGGGACAGGGAAAAAGCTTTCTTT. It translates to CASSSWDREKAFF.

The genes are TRBV7-8 and TRBJ1-2; a weak D match, TRBD1 (6 bases). The CDR3 has 13 residues. Trimming removed 5 bases from V and 8 bases from J, with 15 bases in between. The V gene's germline CDR1 is SGHVS and CDR2 FQNEAQ. The CDR3 spells CASSNDRTYGYTF. For the CDR3, the DNA is TGTGCCAGCAGCAATGACAGGACCTACGGCTACACCTTC.

The rearrangement links TRBV18 to TRBJ1-1, with D maybe TRBD1 (5 bases). Germline CDR1 is KGHSH and CDR2 is LQKENI. Trimming shortened V by 0 bases and J by 4 bases, and 12 bases separated the two germline ends. The CDR3 spans 15 residues. The CDR3: CASSPPGRKSTEAFF. The CDR3 DNA reads as TGTGCCAGCTCACCACCGGGGCGAAAGTCCACTGAAGCTTTCTTT.

The CDR3 bases are TGTGCCAGCAGCCCACAGGGGGTAGGATGGTTTGCTTTCTTT. Translating gives CASSPQGVGWFAFF. The chain joins TRBV6-5 to TRBJ1-1; 8 bases match TRBD1. Losses at the gene ends were 6 bases for V and 11 bases for J; bases not matched to a gene: 14. This CDR3 has 14 residues. Germline CDR1 MNHEY, CDR2 SVGAGI.

This chain links TRBV28 with TRBJ1-1, with D maybe TRBD1 (5 bases). The CDR3 is made up of 15 amino acids. Trimming pared 4 bases from V and 5 bases from J, leaving 17 bases between. CDR1 is MDHEN and CDR2 is SYDVKM in the germline V gene. DNA of the CDR3: TGTGCCAGCAGTTCCGGGGACTTCCGGAGGACTGAAGCTTTCTTT. This gives the protein CASSSGDFRRTEAFF.

With respect to this clone: A read error may account for a junction end that differs from germline. V and J are TRBV9 and TRBJ2-7; possible D gene TRBD1, 6 bases. The germline V gene encodes CDR1 SGDLS and CDR2 YYNGEE. This CDR3 has 12 residues. The CDR3 nucleotides are TGTGCCAGCAGCGCTTTACAGGGACCGAAGAACTTC. This translates into CASSALQGPKNF.

This chain uses TRBV28 with TRBJ2-1, with 10 nucleotides matching TRBD1. CDR1 and CDR2 from the germline V gene are MDHEN and SYDVKM. Trimming cost V 3 bases and J 4 bases; bases outside gene matches: 15. The CDR3 has 19 residues. The CDR3 region is CASSLVTGGDHHQYNEQFF. For the CDR3, the DNA is TGTGCCAGCAGTTTGGTGACAGGGGGCGACCATCATCAATACAATGAGCAGTTCTTC.

CDR3 DNA: TGTGCCAGCAGTGAAGTCCTAGCCCCTGAAGCTTTCTTT. As protein: CASSEVLAPEAFF. The chain uses TRBV6-1 and TRBJ1-1; no clear D gene. The V end lost 1 base, the J end lost 6 bases, and 9 bases lay between the germline ends. The CDR3 runs 13 residues. Per the germline V gene, CDR1 is MNHNS and CDR2 is SASEGT.

The gene calls are TRBV2 and TRBJ2-1, with TRBD2 matching 8 bases. The CDR3 length is 12 residues. Germline V gives CDR1 SNHLY, CDR2 FYNNEI. V lost 8 bases and J lost 7; bases outside the gene matches: 4. CDR3 amino acids: CASDGGGNEQFF. The DNA for the CDR3 is TGTGCCAGCGACGGGGGGGGAAATGAGCAGTTCTTC.

The chain links TRBV25-1 to TRBJ1-5; D is possibly TRBD1 (6 bases). The CDR3 has 14 residues. Germline V lookup: CDR1 MGHDK, CDR2 SYGVNS. The CDR3 region is CGTFFGTPNQPQHF. The CDR3 DNA is TGTGGCACATTTTTTGGGACACCCAATCAGCCCCAGCATTTT.

The chain uses TRBV5-1 and TRBJ2-4; tentatively, D is TRBD1 (5 bases). CDR3 length: 14 residues. Germline-derived CDR1 and CDR2 are SGHRS and YFSETQ. The V gene lost 4 bases and the J gene lost 0 bases, with 8 bases spanning the gap. CDR3: CASSPDRAKNIQYF. For the CDR3, the DNA is TGCGCCAGCAGCCCTGACAGAGCCAAAAACATTCAGTACTTC.

The CDR3 loop reads CASSDYAAGVNNSPLHF. For the CDR3, the DNA is TGTGCCAGCAGTGACTACGCCGCGGGGGTTAATAATTCACCCCTCCACTTT. V and J are TRBV6-1 and TRBJ1-6; D might be TRBD1 (5 bases). This CDR3 has 17 residues. V was clipped by 3 bases and J by 5 bases, with 17 bases between them. The V gene's germline CDR1 is MNHNS and CDR2 SASEGT.

The chain carries TRBV5-1 and TRBJ1-1; D ambiguous. The CDR3 totals 15 residues. CDR1 SGHRS and CDR2 YFSETQ come from the germline V gene. The V and J ends lost 0 bases and 0 bases respectively, with 9 bases between them. The CDR3 DNA reads as TGCGCCAGCAGCTTGGTGGGTACAGTGAACACTGAAGCTTTCTTT. Its translation: CASSLVGTVNTEAFF. The variable domain in full, with the rest retrieved from reference TRBV5-1 and TRBJ1-1, is KAGVTQTPRYLIKTRGQQVTLSCSPISGHRSVSWYQQTPGQGLQFLFEYFSETQRNKGNFPGRFSGRQFSNSRSEMNVSTLELGDSALYLCASSLVGTVNTEAFFGQGTRLTVV.

The rearrangement uses TRBV5-1 and TRBJ1-2; 9 positions match TRBD1. CDR1 SGHRS and CDR2 YFSETQ come from the germline V gene. The CDR3 covers 16 residues. The ends lost 1 base at V and 6 bases at J; junction bases unmatched: 10. Written as DNA, the CDR3 is TGCGCCAGCAGCTTGTTGTGGGACAGGGAGATCGATGGCTACACCTTC. This sequence encodes CASSLLWDREIDGYTF.